The TCR beta chain described here comes from a study of tumor-infiltrating lymphocytes in primary liver carcinoma. Priming with a constant-region primer yielded TCR beta cDNA from around 0.45 ug total RNA. Generation of the TCR beta libraries relied on three nested multiplex PCR rounds using slightly modified ARM-PCR. TRBV1-TRBV30 forward primers paired with a C-beta reverse primer drove the first two PCR rounds, about 9 cycles each. Via MiXCR, TCRdb re-called the multiplex PCR reads, giving one row per CDR3 protein. The data contain 150,000 to 200,000 distinct CDR3 sequences, approximately 86% of them singletons. This clonotype has ten or more counts. CDR1 is SGHAT, CDR2 FQNNGV, per germline. The CDR3 runs 14 residues. Between the trimmed V and J ends, which lost 0 bases and 4 bases, there was a span of 8 bases. Between roughly 17 and 33 mg of unsorted bulk tissue served as the source from which RNA and DNA were co-extracted.

The source is a man aged 40-55 years with primary liver carcinoma and hepatitis B virus infection. The sequenced sample was tumor tissue from primary liver carcinoma. This chain links TRBV11-2 with TRBJ2-3; D is unresolved. Here the CDR3 DNA reads TGTGCCAGCAGCTTAGATCATGGGCCAGATACGCAGTATTTT. Its protein is CASSLDHGPDTQYF.